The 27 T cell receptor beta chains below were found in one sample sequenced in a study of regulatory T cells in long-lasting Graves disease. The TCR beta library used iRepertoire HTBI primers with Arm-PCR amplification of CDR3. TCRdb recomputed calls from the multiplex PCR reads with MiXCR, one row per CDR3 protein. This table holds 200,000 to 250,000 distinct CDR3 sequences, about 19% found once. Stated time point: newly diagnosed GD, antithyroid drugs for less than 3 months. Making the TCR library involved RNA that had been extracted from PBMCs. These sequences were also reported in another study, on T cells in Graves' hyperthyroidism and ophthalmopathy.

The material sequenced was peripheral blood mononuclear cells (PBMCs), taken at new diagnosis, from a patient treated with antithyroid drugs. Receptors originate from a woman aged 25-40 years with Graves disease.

Here the CDR3 reads CASSYSRLAGSPDTQYF. The CDR3 bases are TGTGCCAGCAGTTACTCCCGCCTAGCGGGGAGCCCAGATACGCAGTATTTT. The genes are TRBV6-2 or TRBV6-3 and TRBJ2-3; 9 bases match TRBD2. V lost 0 bases, J lost 4 bases, and 8 bases stayed unmatched. Germline V gene sequence: CDR1 MNHEY, CDR2 SVGEGT. The length of the CDR3 is 17 residues.

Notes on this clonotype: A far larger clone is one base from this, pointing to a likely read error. DNA of the CDR3: TGTGCCAGCAGCCCCGGCGGGGGTTGGGATGCGCAGTATTTT. This codes for CASSPGGGWDAQYF. This chain uses TRBV11-2 with TRBJ2-3; TRBD2 matches at 7 bases. Per germline, CDR1 SGHAT and CDR2 FQNNGV. The CDR3 has 14 residues. Trimming cost V 5 bases and J 10 bases; bases outside gene matches: 12.

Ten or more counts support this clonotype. This chain's CDR3 is CASSNGLAGDFNEQFF. The CDR3 bases are TGTGCCAGTAGCAATGGACTAGCGGGAGATTTCAATGAGCAGTTCTTC. The chain couples TRBV19 to TRBJ2-1, with 13 bases identical to TRBD2. The CDR3 consists of 16 residues. Losses at the gene ends were 6 bases for V and 6 bases for J; bases not matched to a gene: 8. Per the germline V gene, CDR1 is LNHDA and CDR2 is SQIVND (reference sequence).

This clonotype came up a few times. The CDR3 is CSVGMSGGYNEQFF. The CDR3 region has the DNA TGCAGCGTTGGAATGTCAGGGGGCTACAATGAGCAGTTCTTC. The V gene is TRBV29-1, the J gene TRBJ2-1, with 7 bases identical to TRBD1. The CDR3 covers 14 residues. The junction had 6 bases not matched to a gene; V was cut back by 4 bases and J by 3 bases. CDR1 and CDR2 (germline): SQVTM, ANQGSEA.

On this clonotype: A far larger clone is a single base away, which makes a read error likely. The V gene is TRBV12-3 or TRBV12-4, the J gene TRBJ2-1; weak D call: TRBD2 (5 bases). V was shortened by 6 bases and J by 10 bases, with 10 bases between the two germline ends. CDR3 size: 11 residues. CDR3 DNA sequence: TGTGCCAGCAGGGGCCCGGGGGAGCAGTTCTTC. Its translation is CASRGPGEQFF.

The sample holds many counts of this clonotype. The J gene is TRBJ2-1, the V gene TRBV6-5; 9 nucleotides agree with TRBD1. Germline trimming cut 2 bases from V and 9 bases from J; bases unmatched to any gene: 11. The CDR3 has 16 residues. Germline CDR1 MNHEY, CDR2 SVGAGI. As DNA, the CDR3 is TGTGCCAGCAGTTACACTGACAGGGGGTTAGCGAGTGAGCAGTTCTTC. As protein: CASSYTDRGLASEQFF.

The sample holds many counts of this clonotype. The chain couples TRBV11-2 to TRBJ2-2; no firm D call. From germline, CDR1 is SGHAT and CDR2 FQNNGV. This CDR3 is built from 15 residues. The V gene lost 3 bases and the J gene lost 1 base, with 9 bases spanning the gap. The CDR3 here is CASSLGYRNTGELFF. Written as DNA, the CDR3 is TGTGCCAGCAGCTTGGGATACAGGAACACCGGGGAGCTGTTTTTT.

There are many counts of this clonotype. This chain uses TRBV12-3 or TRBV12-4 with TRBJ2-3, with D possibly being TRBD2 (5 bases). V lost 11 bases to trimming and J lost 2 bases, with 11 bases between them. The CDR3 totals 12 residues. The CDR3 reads CAGGRSTDTQYF. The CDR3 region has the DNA TGTGCCGGCGGGCGGTCCACAGATACGCAGTATTTT.

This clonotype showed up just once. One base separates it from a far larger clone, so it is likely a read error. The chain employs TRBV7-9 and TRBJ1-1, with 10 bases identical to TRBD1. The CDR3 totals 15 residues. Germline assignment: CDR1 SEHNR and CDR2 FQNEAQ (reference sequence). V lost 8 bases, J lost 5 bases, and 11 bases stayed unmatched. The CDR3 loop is CASGPGQGVQTEAFF. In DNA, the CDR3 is TGTGCCAGCGGCCCCGGACAGGGGGTACAAACTGAAGCTTTCTTT.

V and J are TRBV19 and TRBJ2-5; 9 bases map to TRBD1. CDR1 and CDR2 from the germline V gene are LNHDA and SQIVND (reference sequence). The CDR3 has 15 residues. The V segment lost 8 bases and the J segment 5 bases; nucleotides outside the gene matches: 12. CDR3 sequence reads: CASGTSTGGGETQYF. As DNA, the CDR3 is TGTGCCAGTGGTACCTCGACAGGGGGTGGGGAGACCCAGTACTTC.

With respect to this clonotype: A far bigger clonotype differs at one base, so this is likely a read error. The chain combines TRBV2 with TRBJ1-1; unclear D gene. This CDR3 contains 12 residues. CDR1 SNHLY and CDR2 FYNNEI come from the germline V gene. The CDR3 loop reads CASSRENTEALF. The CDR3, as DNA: TGTGCCAGCAGCCGGGAGAACACTGAAGCTCTCTTT.

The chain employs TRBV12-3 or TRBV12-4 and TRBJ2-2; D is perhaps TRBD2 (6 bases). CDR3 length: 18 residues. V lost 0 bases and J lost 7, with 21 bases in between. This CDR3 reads CASSLARNRDLRGGELFF. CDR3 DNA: TGTGCCAGCAGTTTAGCGCGGAACCGGGACTTACGCGGCGGGGAGCTGTTTTTT.

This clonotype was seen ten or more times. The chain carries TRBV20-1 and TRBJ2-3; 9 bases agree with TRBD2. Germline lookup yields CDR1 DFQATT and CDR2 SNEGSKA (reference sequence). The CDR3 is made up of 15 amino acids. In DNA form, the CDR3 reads TGCGTTATAGCGGGGGCCGTCCCTAGCACAGATACGCAGTATTTT. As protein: CVIAGAVPSTDTQYF.

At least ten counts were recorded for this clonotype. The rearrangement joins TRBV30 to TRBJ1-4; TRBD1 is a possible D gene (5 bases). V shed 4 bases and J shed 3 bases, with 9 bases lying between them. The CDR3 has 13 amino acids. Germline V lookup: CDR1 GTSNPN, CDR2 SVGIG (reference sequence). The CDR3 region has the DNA TGTGCCTGGAATGGGGGACCTAATGAAAAACTGTTTTTT. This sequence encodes CAWNGGPNEKLFF.

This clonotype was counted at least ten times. The CDR3 loop is CASRLGQASSYNSPLHF. The CDR3 DNA reads as TGTGCCAGCAGATTGGGACAGGCGAGCTCCTATAATTCACCCCTCCACTTT. This chain links TRBV28 with TRBJ1-6; 8 bases match TRBD1. This CDR3 is built from 17 residues. The germline gives CDR1 MDHEN, CDR2 SYDVKM. The junction had 7 bases not matched to a gene; V was cut back by 6 bases and J by 0 bases.

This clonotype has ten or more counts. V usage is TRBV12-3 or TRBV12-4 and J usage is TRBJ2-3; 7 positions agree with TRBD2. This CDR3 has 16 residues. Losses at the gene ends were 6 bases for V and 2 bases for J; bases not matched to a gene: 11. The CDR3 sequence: CASSPLASGFTDTQYF. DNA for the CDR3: TGTGCCAGCAGCCCGCTGGCTAGCGGCTTCACAGATACGCAGTATTTT.

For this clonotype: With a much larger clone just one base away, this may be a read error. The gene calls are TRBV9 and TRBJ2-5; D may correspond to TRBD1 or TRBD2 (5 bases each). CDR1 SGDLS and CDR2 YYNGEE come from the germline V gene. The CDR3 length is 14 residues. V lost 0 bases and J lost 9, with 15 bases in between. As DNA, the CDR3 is TGTGCCAGCAGCGTAGGGGGACCTTCTGAGGCCCAGTACTTC. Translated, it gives CASSVGGPSEAQYF.

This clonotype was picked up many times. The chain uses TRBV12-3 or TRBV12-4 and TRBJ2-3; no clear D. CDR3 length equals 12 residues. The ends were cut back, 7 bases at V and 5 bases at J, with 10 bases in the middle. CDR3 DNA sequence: TGTGCCAGCACCCCGCAGTTAGATACGCAGTATTTT. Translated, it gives CASTPQLDTQYF.

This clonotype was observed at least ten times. Here the CDR3 reads CASGLVFDGLNTEAFF. In DNA, the CDR3 is TGTGCTAGTGGTTTGGTATTTGACGGGCTGAACACTGAAGCTTTCTTT. J is TRBJ1-1 and V is TRBV12-5; D call uncertain. V lost 0 bases, J lost 0 bases, and 11 bases lay in between. The CDR3 totals 16 residues. Germline V gene sequence: CDR1 LGHNT, CDR2 FRNRAP.

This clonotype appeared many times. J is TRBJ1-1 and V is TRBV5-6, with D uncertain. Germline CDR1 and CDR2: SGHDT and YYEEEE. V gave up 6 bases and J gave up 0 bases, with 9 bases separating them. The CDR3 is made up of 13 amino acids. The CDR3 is CASTPGLNTEAFF. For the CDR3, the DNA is TGTGCCAGCACGCCCGGATTGAACACTGAAGCTTTCTTT. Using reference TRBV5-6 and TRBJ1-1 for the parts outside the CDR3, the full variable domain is DAGVTQSPTHLIKTRGQQVTLRCSPKSGHDTVSWYQQALGQGPQFIFQYYEEEERQRGNFPDRFSGHQFPNYSSELNVNALLLGDSALYLCASTPGLNTEAFFGQGTRLTVV.

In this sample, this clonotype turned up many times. The CDR3 DNA is TGTGCCAGCAGACGTGCGGGACAGAGCACAGATACGCAGTATTTT. As protein: CASRRAGQSTDTQYF. The chain uses TRBV6-1 and TRBJ2-3; a weak D match, TRBD1 (7 bases). The CDR3 loop spans 15 amino acids. V was trimmed by 6 bases and J by 0 bases, leaving 13 bases between them. Germline V gene lookup returns CDR1 MNHNS and CDR2 SASEGT.

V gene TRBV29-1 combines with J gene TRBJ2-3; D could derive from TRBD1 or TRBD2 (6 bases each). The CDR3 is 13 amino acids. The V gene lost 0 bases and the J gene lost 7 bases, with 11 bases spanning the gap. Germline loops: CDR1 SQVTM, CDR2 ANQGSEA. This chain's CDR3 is CSVEDSGAYTQYF. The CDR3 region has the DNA TGCAGCGTTGAAGATTCGGGGGCATATACGCAGTATTTT.

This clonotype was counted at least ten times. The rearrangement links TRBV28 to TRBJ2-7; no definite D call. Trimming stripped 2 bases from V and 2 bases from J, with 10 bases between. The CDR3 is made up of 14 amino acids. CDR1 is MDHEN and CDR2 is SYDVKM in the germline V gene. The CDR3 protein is CASSLGGSAYEQYF. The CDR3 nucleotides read TGTGCCAGCAGTTTAGGCGGTTCGGCCTACGAGCAGTACTTC.

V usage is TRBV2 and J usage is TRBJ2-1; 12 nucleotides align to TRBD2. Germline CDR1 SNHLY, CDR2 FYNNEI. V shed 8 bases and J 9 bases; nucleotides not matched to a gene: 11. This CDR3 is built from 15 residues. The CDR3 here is CASRLSSGRAVEQFF. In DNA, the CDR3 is TGTGCCAGCCGCCTATCTAGCGGGAGGGCAGTTGAGCAGTTCTTC. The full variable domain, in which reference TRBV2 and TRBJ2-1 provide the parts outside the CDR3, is EPEVTQTPSHQVTQMGQEVILRCVPISNHLYFYWYRQILGQKVEFLVSFYNNEISEKSEIFDDQFSVERPDGSNFTLKIRSTKLEDSAMYFCASRLSSGRAVEQFFGPGTRLTVL.

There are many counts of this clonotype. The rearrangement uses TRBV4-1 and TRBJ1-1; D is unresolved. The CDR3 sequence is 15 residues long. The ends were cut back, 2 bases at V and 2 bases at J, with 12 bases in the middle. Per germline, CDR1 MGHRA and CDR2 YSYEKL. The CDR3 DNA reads TGCGCCAGCAGCCAAACCCCCGAAGGAAACACTGAAGCTTTCTTT. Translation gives CASSQTPEGNTEAFF.

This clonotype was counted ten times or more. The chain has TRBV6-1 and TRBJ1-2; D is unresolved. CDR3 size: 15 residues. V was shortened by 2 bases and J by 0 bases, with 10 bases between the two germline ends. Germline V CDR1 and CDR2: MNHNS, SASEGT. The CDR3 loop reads CASSESTVANYGYTF. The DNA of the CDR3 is TGTGCCAGCAGTGAATCTACGGTAGCTAACTATGGCTACACCTTC.

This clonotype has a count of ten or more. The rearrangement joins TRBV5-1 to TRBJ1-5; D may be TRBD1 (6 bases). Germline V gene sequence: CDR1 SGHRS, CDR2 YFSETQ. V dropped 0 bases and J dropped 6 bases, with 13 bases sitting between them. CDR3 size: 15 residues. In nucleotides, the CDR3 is TGCGCCAGCAGCTTGGAAGGGGGGGCTGGTCAGCCCCAGCATTTT. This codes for CASSLEGGAGQPQHF.